Below, one TCR beta chain is given with its context. The same CDR3 arises from other DNA sequences in this sample as well. Generated by immunoSEQ multiplex PCR, the TCRdb table keeps only in-frame clones and is missing some. The data hold around 310,000 clones, with roughly 86% observed a single time. This specimen comes from a study of blood T cell repertoires in COVID-19. The study recruited people aged about 18 to 90 years across about 25 US areas. Donors in Cohort 3 who had recovered were those with two negative PCRs, healthcare professional clearance, or resolution of their symptoms. The sequence came from a woman aged 25-40 years who had recovered from COVID-19. The sequenced sample consisted of PBMCs or T cells enriched from blood (not recorded which).

CDR3 region: CASSSAYEQYF. CDR3 nucleotide sequence: TGTGCCAGCAGTTCTGCCTACGAGCAGTACTTC. V gene TRBV27 combines with J gene TRBJ2-7, with D hard to call. The V and J ends lost 4 bases and 2 bases respectively, with 3 bases between them. Germline values: CDR1 MNHEY, CDR2 SMNVEV (reference sequence). This CDR3 has 11 residues.